Listed below are T cell receptor beta chains from one sample, sequenced in a study of blood T cell repertoires in COVID-19. Sequencing was performed with immunoSEQ multiplex PCR; in TCRdb, only in-frame clones are kept and a portion is missing. The data contain about 15,000 clones, 80% to 90% of them singletons. Sequencing was performed on peripheral blood. The receptors here all came from a man in his 70s in a cohort sampled during active COVID-19. Both conserved end residues are part of each CDR3. D genes are given only for firm matches. For some rows the clone size is stated as once, few or many, or as a class when expanded; others skip it.

size	V	J	D	CDR3	DNA
once	TRBV19	TRBJ2-7	-	CASSLDGGRGYEQYF	TGTGCCAGTAGCCTCGACGGGGGGCGAGGGTACGAGCAGTACTTC
-	TRBV5-1	TRBJ1-1	-	CASSFNIFGANTEAFF	TGCGCCAGCAGCTTTAATATTTTTGGGGCGAACACTGAAGCTTTCTTT
-	TRBV18	TRBJ2-3	-	CASSLGSTDTQYF	TGTGCCAGCTCACTCGGGAGCACAGATACGCAGTATTTT
-	TRBV9	TRBJ2-3	TRBD2	CASSVRREAEDTQYF	TGTGCCAGCAGCGTGAGACGGGAGGCGGAGGATACGCAGTATTTT
-	TRBV29-1	TRBJ2-3	TRBD1	CSVRTGRTDTQYF	TGCAGCGTTCGGACAGGGAGGACAGATACGCAGTATTTT
-	TRBV7-8	TRBJ1-5	-	CASSDHSRVNQPQHF	TGTGCCAGCAGCGATCATAGCAGGGTTAATCAGCCCCAGCATTTT
-	TRBV2	TRBJ1-4	-	CASSKTRAGEEKLFF	TGTGCCAGCAGCAAAACTCGGGCAGGGGAGGAAAAACTGTTTTTT
-	TRBV28	TRBJ1-1	-	CASSSQERGAFF	TGTGCCAGCAGTTCTCAAGAGCGAGGGGCTTTCTTT
-	TRBV28	TRBJ2-3	TRBD2	CASSLSSSGGITDTQYF	TGTGCCAGCAGTTTATCTTCTAGCGGTGGGATCACAGATACGCAGTATTTT
-	TRBV5-5	TRBJ1-1	-	CASSFWGEGSTEAFF	TGTGCCAGCAGCTTCTGGGGGGAGGGTTCCACTGAAGCTTTCTTT
-	TRBV6-5	TRBJ1-2	TRBD1	CASSLGRGPYGYTF	TGTGCCAGCAGCCTCGGCAGGGGGCCTTATGGCTACACCTTC
-	TRBV2	TRBJ1-5	-	CASSVRETDQPQHF	TGTGCCAGCAGTGTGAGGGAGACCGATCAGCCCCAGCATTTT
-	TRBV9	TRBJ1-2	TRBD1	CASSARDRGFYGYTF	TGTGCCAGCAGCGCCCGGGACAGGGGGTTCTATGGCTACACCTTC
-	TRBV7-3	TRBJ2-3	-	CASSPNRGTQYF	TGTGCCAGCAGCCCGAACCGGGGTACGCAGTATTTT
-	TRBV10-1	TRBJ2-1	TRBD2	CASSSSGRGNEQFF	TGCGCCAGCAGTTCGAGCGGGAGAGGCAATGAGCAGTTCTTC
few	TRBV5-1	TRBJ2-7	-	CASSLARDEQYF	TGCGCCAGCAGCTTGGCCAGGGACGAGCAGTACTTC